One and the same sample provided the 4 T cell receptor beta chains below, sequenced in a study of cytomegalovirus exposure and HLA in healthy donors. Primers included in the PCR were 60 Vbeta and 13 Jbeta primers. This table comes from immunoSEQ multiplex PCR, and its TCRdb copy is limited to in-frame clones, with some not included. This sample has around 130,000 clones, with approximately 80% found just once. Sequences were obtained from PBMCs. These receptors originate from a man between 18 and 29 years old in good health and CMV-seronegative.

The chain is built from TRBV9 and TRBJ2-7, with TRBD1 matching over 11 bases. V was clipped by 0 bases and J by 4 bases; unmatched bases: 6. The V gene's germline CDR1 is SGDLS and CDR2 YYNGEE. This CDR3 contains 16 residues. CDR3 protein: CASSVGAGTGGYEQYF. CDR3 DNA: TGTGCCAGCAGCGTAGGAGCCGGGACAGGGGGGTACGAGCAGTACTTC.

In the case of this clone: One end of the junction does not line up with germline, which may come from a read error. The sample contains more than one DNA sequence encoding this CDR3. V usage is TRBV30 and J usage is TRBJ1-6, with 7 bases identical to TRBD1. CDR3 length: 16 residues. Germline CDR1 is GTSNPN and CDR2 is SVGIG (reference sequence). As DNA, the CDR3 is TGTGCCTGGATTGACAGGGTTGTGACCTATAACTCACCCCTCCACTTT. It specifies CAWIDRVVTYNSPLHF.

Only one count was recorded for this clone. This rearrangement joins TRBV7-2 to TRBJ1-1, with TRBD1 as a possible D gene (6 bases). Germline values: CDR1 SGHTA, CDR2 FQGNSA. V lost 7 bases, J lost 4 bases, and 10 bases lay in between. The CDR3 runs to 12 residues. CDR3 sequence (DNA): TGTGCCAGCACAGGACAGATCACTGAAGCTTTCTTT. Translating gives CASTGQITEAFF.

This clone occurred a few times. V gene TRBV7-7 combines with J gene TRBJ2-5, with a weak D call TRBD2 (5 bases). The CDR3 spans 15 residues. V was pared by 1 base and J by 8 bases, with 17 bases between. CDR1 and CDR2 (germline): SSHAT, FNYEAQ (reference sequence). Here the CDR3 reads CASSLGRIWGETQYF. The CDR3 DNA reads TGTGCCAGCAGCTTAGGGCGCATCTGGGGAGAAACCCAGTACTTC.